This T cell receptor (beta chain) originates from a study of T cell responses to AZD1222 COVID-19 vaccine. Details on this clone: Its antigen is undetermined.

Study-wide points: Two AZD1222 doses significantly raised spike-specific TCR breadth and depth over controls.

The method was immunoSEQ multiplex PCR; TCRdb's version includes in-frame clones alone and lacks a portion of them. The profile shows over 100,000 clones, 91% of them singletons. Germline lookup yields CDR1 MNHEY and CDR2 SVGAGI. The germline V and J ends were trimmed by 6 bases and 3 bases, with 17 bases remaining between them. CDR3 length: 15 residues. The clonotype comes from an adult in good health. The V and J genes are TRBV6-5 and TRBJ1-1, with a possible D match to TRBD1 (6 bases). The source was peripheral blood, collected on day 0 of AZD1222 vaccination. The CDR3 DNA sequence: TGTGCCAGCAGACACAGGGTCTGGGGCCACACTGAAGCTTTCTTT. Its protein product is CASRHRVWGHTEAFF.